Detailed here is one T cell receptor (beta chain). Its antigen is unknown. The data stem from a study of T cells in Graves' hyperthyroidism and ophthalmopathy. TCR beta CDR3 region amplification was performed from RNA transcripts. Primed by the HTBI set, a first-round RT-PCR was run on the TCR CDR3. MiXCR, applied by TCRdb to the multiplex PCR reads, yields one record per CDR3 protein. Here the sample spans some 250,000 distinct CDR3 sequences, about 14% being singletons. Trimming removed 2 bases from V and 2 bases from J, with 3 bases in between. CDR1 and CDR2 from the germline V gene are MDHEN and SYDVKM. The CDR3 is made up of 12 amino acids. Diagnosis relied on clinical symptoms, serum thyroxine and TRAb, thyroid ultrasound and orbital computed tomography. Blood sampling occurred at first hyperthyroidism diagnosis, ahead of any ophthalmopathy symptoms. Notes on the study in general: Peripheral blood also featured most of the thyroid clonotypes expanded above 0.001. Ophthalmopathy was predicted by the model a median of approximately 6 months ahead of onset.

The sequenced material came from blood. The sequence was obtained from a woman aged 40 to 50 with Graves' hyperthyroidism that later progressed to Graves' ophthalmopathy. The chain uses TRBV28 and TRBJ1-2; unclear D gene. CDR3 sequence: CASSLGNYGYTF. The CDR3 DNA is TGTGCCAGCAGTTTAGGGAACTATGGCTACACCTTC.